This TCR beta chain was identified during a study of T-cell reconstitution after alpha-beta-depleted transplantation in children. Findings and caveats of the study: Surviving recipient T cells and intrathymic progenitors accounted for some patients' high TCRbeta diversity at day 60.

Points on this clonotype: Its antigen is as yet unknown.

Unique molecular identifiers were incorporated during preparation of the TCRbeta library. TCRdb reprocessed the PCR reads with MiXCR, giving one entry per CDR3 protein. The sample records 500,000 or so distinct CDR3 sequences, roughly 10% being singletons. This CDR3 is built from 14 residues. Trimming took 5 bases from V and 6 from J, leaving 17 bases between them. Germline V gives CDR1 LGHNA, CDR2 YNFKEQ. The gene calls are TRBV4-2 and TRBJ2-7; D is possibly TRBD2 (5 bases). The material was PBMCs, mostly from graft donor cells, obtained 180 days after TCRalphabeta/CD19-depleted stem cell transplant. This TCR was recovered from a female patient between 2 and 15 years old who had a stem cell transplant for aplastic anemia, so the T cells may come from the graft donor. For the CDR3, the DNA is TGTGCCAGCAGCTCTCGCCCTACCGGGGTCGAGCAGTACTTC. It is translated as CASSSRPTGVEQYF.